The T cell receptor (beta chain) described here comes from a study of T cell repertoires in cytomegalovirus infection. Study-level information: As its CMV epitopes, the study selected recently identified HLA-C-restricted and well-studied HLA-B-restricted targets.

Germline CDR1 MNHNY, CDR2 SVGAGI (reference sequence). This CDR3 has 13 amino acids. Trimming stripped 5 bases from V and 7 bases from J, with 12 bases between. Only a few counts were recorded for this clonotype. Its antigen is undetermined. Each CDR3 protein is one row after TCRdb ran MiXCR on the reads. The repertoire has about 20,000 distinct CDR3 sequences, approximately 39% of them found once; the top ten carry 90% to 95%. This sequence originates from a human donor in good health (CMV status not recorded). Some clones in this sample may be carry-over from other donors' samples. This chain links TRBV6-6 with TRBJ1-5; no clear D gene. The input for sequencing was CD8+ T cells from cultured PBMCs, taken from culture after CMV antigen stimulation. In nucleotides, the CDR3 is TGTGCCAGCAGTCAACTCGGTCCCCAGCCCCAGCATTTT. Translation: CASSQLGPQPQHF.